This TCR beta chain was captured in a study of blood T cells in healthy people across ages. Regarding the study as a whole: Fewer expanded clones and more diversity marked long-lived versus aged donors. Strong correlation existed between TCR beta diversity and naive T cell percentage.

Trimming cost V 7 bases and J 0 bases, with 15 bases left between them. CDR3 length: 15 amino acids. Germline V gene sequence: CDR1 SGHAT, CDR2 FQNNGV. Details on this clonotype: Its specificity is not known.

It was with a sample-barcoded 5' primer and a J-beta primer mix that a second PCR of roughly 7 to 12 cycles was run. The authors tagged each cDNA molecule using a template-switch adaptor with 12 random nucleotides. TCRdb fed the 5' RACE reads into MiXCR, producing one record per CDR3 protein. The sample comprises about 970,000 distinct CDR3 sequences, just over 50% of which are singletons, and roughly 23% rests with the top ten. The receptor was isolated from a woman aged 60-75 years in good health. Sample: blood. The chain carries TRBV11-2 and TRBJ2-5; no firm D call. The CDR3 loop reads CASIPGYRYQETQYF. The CDR3 DNA reads as TGTGCCAGCATCCCCGGATATAGGTACCAAGAGACCCAGTACTTC.